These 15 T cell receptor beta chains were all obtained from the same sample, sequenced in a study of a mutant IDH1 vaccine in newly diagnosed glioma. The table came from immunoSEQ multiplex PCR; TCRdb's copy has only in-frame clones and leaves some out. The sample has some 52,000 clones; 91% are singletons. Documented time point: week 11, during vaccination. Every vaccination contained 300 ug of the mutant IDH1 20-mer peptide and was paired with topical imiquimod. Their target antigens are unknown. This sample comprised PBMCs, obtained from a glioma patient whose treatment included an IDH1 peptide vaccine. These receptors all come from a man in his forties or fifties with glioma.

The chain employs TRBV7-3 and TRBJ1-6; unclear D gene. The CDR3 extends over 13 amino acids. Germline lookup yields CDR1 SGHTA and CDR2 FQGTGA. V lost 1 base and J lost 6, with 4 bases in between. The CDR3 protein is CASSLNPNSPLHF. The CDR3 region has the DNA TGTGCCAGCAGCTTAAACCCTAATTCACCCCTCCACTTT.

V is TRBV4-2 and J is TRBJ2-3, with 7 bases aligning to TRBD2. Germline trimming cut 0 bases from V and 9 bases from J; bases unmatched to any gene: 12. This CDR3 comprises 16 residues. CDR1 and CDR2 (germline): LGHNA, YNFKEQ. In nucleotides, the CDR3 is TGTGCCAGCAGCCAAGATCCACTAGCGCCCGCGGTAACGCAGTATTTT. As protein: CASSQDPLAPAVTQYF.

The CDR3 protein is CASSARGREQYF. The CDR3 DNA reads TGTGCCAGCAGTGCCAGGGGGCGCGAGCAGTACTTC. The chain combines TRBV6-6 with TRBJ2-7; 8 bases agree with TRBD1. The trim removed 5 bases at V and 6 bases at J, leaving 3 bases unmatched. This CDR3 has 12 amino acids. Germline CDR1 MNHNY, CDR2 SVGAGI (reference sequence).

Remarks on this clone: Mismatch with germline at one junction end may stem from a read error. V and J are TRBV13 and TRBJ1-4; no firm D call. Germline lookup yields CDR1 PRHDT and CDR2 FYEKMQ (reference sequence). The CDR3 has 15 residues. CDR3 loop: CASSFRHGRDEQLFF. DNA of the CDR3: TGTGCCAGCAGTTTTAGACACGGAAGAGATGAACAACTGTTTTTT.

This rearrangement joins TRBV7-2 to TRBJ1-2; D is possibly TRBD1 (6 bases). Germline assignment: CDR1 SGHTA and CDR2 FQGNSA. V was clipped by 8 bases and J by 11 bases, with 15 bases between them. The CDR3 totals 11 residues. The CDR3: CASSPGRGYTF. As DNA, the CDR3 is TGTGCCAGCTCACCCGGGAGGGGGTACACCTTC. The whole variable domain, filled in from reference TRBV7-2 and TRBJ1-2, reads GAGVSQSPSNKVTEKGKDVELRCDPISGHTALYWYRQSLGQGLEFLIYFQGNSAPDKSGLPSDRFSAERTGGSVSTLTIQRTQQEDSAVYLCASSPGRGYTFGSGTRLTVV.

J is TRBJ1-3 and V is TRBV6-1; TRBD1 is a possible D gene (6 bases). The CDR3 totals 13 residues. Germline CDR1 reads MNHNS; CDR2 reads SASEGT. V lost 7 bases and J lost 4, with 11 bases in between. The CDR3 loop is CASMRGSGNTIYF. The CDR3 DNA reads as TGTGCCAGCATGAGGGGGTCCGGAAACACCATATATTTT.

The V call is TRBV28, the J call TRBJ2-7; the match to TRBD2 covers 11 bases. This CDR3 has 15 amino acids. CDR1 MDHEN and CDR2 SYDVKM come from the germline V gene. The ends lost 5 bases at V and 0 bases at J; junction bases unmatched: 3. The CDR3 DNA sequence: TGTGCCAGCAGTCCAGGGACTAGCGGCTCCTACGAGCAGTACTTC. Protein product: CASSPGTSGSYEQYF.

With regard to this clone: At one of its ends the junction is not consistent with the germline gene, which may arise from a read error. The CDR3 sequence: CASGDLDLSYEQYF. The CDR3, as DNA: TGCGCCAGCGGTGACCTGGACCTCAGCTACGAGCAGTACTTC. V and J are TRBV10-2 and TRBJ2-7; D ambiguous. CDR1 is WSHSY, CDR2 SAAADI, per germline. This CDR3 contains 14 residues.

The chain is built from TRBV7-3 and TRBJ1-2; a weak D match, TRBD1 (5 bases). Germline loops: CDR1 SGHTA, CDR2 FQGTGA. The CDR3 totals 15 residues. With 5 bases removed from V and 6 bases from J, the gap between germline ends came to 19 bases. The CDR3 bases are TGTGCCAGCAGCACCGGGACGGAAAGATTCAATGGCTACACCTTC. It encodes CASSTGTERFNGYTF.

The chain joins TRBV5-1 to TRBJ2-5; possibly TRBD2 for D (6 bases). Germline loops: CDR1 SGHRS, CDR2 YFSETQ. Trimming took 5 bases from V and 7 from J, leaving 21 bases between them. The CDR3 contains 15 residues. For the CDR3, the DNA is TGCGCCAGCAGGGAGGAGGGTCGTAGTGAAGGGACCCAGTACTTC. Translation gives CASREEGRSEGTQYF.

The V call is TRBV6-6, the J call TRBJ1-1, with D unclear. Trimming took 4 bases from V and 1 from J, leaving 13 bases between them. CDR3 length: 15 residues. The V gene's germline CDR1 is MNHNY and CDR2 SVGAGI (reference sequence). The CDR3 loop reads CASSSGRVQNTEAFF. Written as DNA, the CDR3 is TGTGCCAGCAGTTCAGGACGGGTTCAGAACACTGAAGCTTTCTTT.

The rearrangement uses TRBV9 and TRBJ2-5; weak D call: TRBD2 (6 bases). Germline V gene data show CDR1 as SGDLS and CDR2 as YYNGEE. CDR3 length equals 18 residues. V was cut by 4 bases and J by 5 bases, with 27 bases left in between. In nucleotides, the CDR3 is TGTGCCAGCAGCCCAACCCCGGGGGTCGAAGGTATCGGGGAGACCCAGTACTTC. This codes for CASSPTPGVEGIGETQYF.

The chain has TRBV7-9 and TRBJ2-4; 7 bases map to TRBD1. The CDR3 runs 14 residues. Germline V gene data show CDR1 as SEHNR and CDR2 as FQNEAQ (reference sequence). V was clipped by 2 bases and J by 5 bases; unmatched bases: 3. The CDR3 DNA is TGTGCCAGCAGCTTAAGCCAGGGGGAAAACATTCAGTACTTC. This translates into CASSLSQGENIQYF.

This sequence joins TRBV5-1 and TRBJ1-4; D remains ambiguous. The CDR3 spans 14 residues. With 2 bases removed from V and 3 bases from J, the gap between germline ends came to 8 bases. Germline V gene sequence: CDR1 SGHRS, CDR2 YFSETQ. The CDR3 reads CASSFLAANEKLFF. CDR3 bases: TGCGCCAGCAGCTTTCTGGCGGCTAATGAAAAACTGTTTTTT.

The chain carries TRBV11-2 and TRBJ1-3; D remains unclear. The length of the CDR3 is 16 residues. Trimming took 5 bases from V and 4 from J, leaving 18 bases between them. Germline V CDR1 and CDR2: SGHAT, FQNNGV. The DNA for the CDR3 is TGTGCCAGCAGCCCTCTCGGCAGAGGTTTCGGAAACACCATATATTTT. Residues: CASSPLGRGFGNTIYF.